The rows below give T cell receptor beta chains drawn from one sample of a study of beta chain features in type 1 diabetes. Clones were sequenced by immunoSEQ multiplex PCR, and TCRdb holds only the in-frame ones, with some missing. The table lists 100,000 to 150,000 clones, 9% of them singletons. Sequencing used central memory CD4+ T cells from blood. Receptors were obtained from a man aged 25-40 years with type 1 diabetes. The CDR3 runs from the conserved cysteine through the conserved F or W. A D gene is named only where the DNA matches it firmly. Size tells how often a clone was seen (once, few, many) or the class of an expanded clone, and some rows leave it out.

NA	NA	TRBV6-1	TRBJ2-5	TGTGCCAGCAGTGAAGCGCTAGAGGAGACCCAGTACTTC	CASSEALEETQYF
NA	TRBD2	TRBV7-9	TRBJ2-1	TGTGCCAGCAGCTCATTAGCGGGGGACAACAATGAGCAGTTCTTC	CASSSLAGDNNEQFF
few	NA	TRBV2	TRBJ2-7	TGTGCCAGCAGTGAGCCCCGGAGGGAGCAGTACTTC	CASSEPRREQYF
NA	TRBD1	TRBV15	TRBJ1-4	TGTGCCACCAGCAGAGAACAGGGGAAGGAAAAACTGTTTTTT	CATSREQGKEKLFF
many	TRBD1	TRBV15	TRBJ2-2	TGTGCCACCAGCGGCCGAGGGGGCTCGAACACCGGGGAGCTGTTTTTT	CATSGRGGSNTGELFF
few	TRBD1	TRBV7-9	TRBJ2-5	TGTGCCAGCAGCCTGGGACAGGGATTTGGTGCGACCCAGTACTTC	CASSLGQGFGATQYF
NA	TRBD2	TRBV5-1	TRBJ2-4	TGCGCCAGCAGCCGGGAGGGGCTAGCCAAAAACATTCAGTACTTC	CASSREGLAKNIQYF
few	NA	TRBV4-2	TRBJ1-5	TGTGCCAGCAGCCAAGTCGGAGCCAATCAGCCCCAGCATTTT	CASSQVGANQPQHF
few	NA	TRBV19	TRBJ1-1	TGTGCCAGTAGTCCATCGGGGAACACTGAAGCTTTCTTT	CASSPSGNTEAFF
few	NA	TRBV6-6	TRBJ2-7	TGTGCCAGCGCCCCTCGCGACGAGCAGTACTTC	CASAPRDEQYF
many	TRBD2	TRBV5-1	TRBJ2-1	TGCGCCAGCAGCTTGCGAGCCGCGGGGGTATACAATGAGCAGTTCTTC	CASSLRAAGVYNEQFF
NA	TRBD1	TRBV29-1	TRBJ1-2	TGCAGCGTCGCCTCCGGACAGGGCGGGGGCAACTATGGCTACACCTTC	CSVASGQGGGNYGYTF
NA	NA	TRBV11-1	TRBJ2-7	TGTGCCAGCAGCCGATACAGGAGTCGGGACGAGCAGTACTTC	CASSRYRSRDEQYF
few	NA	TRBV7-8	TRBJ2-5	TGTGCCAGCAGCTTAGTTTATGAGACCCAGTACTTC	CASSLVYETQYF
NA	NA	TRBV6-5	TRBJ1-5	TGTGCCAGCAGGGCCCAGGGTTTTGGCAATCAGCCCCAGCATTTT	CASRAQGFGNQPQHF
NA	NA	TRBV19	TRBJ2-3	TGTGCCAGTAGTATAGACTTACTGGATACGCAGTATTTT	CASSIDLLDTQYF
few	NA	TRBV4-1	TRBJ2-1	TGCGCCAGCAGCCAAGAATTACTAGTGATTGGGGAGCAGTTCTTC	CASSQELLVIGEQFF
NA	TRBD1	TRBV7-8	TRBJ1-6	TGTGCCAGCAGCTCGGGCAGCCGAGGGGGCAATTCACCCCTCCACTTT	CASSSGSRGGNSPLHF
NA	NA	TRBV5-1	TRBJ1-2	TGCGCCAGCAGCCCAGGACTTTATGGCTACACCTTC	CASSPGLYGYTF
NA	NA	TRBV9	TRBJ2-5	TGTGCCAGCGGAGGAGAGACCCAGTACTTC	CASGGETQYF
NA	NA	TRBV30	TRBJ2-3	TGTGCCTGGGATGGGGGGGGCCCAGATACGCAGTATTTT	CAWDGGGPDTQYF
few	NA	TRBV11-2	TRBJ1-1	TGTGCCAGCAGCTTAGACAGGGTTATCACTTTCTTT	CASSLDRVITFF
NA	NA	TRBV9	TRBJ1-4	TGTGCCAGCAGTGCAGGGGCAACTAATGAAAAACTGTTTTTT	CASSAGATNEKLFF
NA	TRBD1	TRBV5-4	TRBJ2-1	TGTGCCAGCAGCTTGGGGACAGGCAATGAGCAGTTCTTC	CASSLGTGNEQFF
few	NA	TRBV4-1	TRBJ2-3	TGCGCCAGCAGCCAAGATCCGGGTTCTAGCACAGATACGCAGTATTTT	CASSQDPGSSTDTQYF
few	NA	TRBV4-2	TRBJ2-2	TGTGCCAGCAGCCAAGACTATATGAACACCGGGGAGCTGTTTTTT	CASSQDYMNTGELFF
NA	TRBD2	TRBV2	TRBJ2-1	TGTGCCAGCAGGGGGGAACTAGCGGGGGCCCACGGGCAGTTCTTC	CASRGELAGAHGQFF
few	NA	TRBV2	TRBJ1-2	TGTGCCAGCAGTGATACGAGACAGGCCTTTCCGTTCTTC	CASSDTRQAFPFF
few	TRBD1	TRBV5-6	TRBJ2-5	TGTGCCAGCAGCTCAAACAGGGGTCAGACCCAGTACTTC	CASSSNRGQTQYF
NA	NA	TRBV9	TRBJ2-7	TGTGCCAGCAGCCCCCACCAAGGGGCCGAGCAGTACTTC	CASSPHQGAEQYF
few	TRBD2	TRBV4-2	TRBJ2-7	TGTGCCAGCAGCCAAGAGGGCCAGCGGGGGGACTACGAGCAGTACTTC	CASSQEGQRGDYEQYF